Below, 5 T cell receptor beta chains from the same sample are listed, as sequenced in a study of CD8 T cells in ankylosing spondylitis. TCRdb analysed the 5' RACE reads with MiXCR anew, one entry per CDR3 protein. The table includes about 320,000 distinct CDR3 sequences, around a tenth detected once. Sequencing used blood, either unsorted or a sorted T cell fraction (not recorded which). These receptors were obtained from a female donor with ankylosing spondylitis or in good health (not recorded which).

The chain employs TRBV5-6 and TRBJ2-1; 9 bases are shared with TRBD1. The CDR3 spans 16 residues. Germline CDR1 SGHDT, CDR2 YYEEEE. Trimming at V came to 2 bases and at J to 9 bases, leaving 12 bases not matched to a gene. The CDR3 loop reads CASSFHPRTGAGEQFF. CDR3 DNA sequence: TGTGCCAGCAGCTTCCATCCCCGGACAGGGGCGGGTGAGCAGTTCTTC.

This chain connects TRBV20-1 to TRBJ2-5; D is unresolved. V was trimmed by 0 bases and J by 5 bases, leaving 16 bases between them. The CDR3 has 15 amino acids. The V gene's germline CDR1 is DFQATT and CDR2 SNEGSKA (reference sequence). CDR3 DNA sequence: TGCAGTGCTAGAGATCTCCCGTTCGGGTTGGAGACCCAGTACTTC. Its protein is CSARDLPFGLETQYF.

This chain links TRBV12-3 or TRBV12-4 with TRBJ1-2; perhaps TRBD1 as D (5 bases). This CDR3 spans 14 amino acids. V dropped 6 bases and J dropped 0 bases, with 11 bases sitting between them. The CDR3 loop is CASRPQQANYGYTF. The CDR3 coding sequence is TGTGCCAGCAGACCTCAACAGGCTAACTATGGCTACACCTTC.

In this sample, this clonotype turned up many times. The chain links TRBV10-3 to TRBJ2-3; TRBD1 aligns across 7 bases. From germline, CDR1 is ENHRY and CDR2 SYGVKD. The CDR3 loop spans 13 amino acids. Trimming removed 10 bases from V and 2 bases from J; junction bases left unmatched: 6. The DNA of the CDR3 is TGTGCCAGCCAGACAGGGAACACAGATACGCAGTATTTT. Protein: CASQTGNTDTQYF.

The chain employs TRBV6-2 or TRBV6-3 and TRBJ2-7, with 9 bases matching TRBD1. V gave up 5 bases and J gave up 3 bases; unmatched junction bases: 8. The CDR3 spans 15 residues. Germline V CDR1 and CDR2: MNHEY, SVGEGT. The CDR3 coding sequence is TGTGCCAGCAGTGGCGGGACAGGGAGAAGCTACGAGCAGTACTTC. Protein product: CASSGGTGRSYEQYF.